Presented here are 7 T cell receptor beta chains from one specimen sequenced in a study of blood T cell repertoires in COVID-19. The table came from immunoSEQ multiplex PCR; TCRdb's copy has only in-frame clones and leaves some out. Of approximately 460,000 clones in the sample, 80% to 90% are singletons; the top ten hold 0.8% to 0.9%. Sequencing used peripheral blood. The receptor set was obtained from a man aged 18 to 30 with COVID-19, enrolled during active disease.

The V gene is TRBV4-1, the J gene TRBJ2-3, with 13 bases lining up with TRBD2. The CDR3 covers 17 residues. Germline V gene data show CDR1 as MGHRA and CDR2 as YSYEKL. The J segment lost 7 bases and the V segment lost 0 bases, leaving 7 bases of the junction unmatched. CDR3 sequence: CASSQDLTSGGQHTQYF. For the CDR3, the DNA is TGCGCCAGCAGCCAAGATCTGACTAGCGGGGGGCAACATACGCAGTATTTT.

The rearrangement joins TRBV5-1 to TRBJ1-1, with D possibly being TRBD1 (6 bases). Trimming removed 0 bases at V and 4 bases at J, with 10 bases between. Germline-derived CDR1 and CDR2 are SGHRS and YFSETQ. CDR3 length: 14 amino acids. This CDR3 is CASSLAGGVTEAFF. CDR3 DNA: TGCGCCAGCAGCTTGGCGGGGGGCGTCACTGAAGCTTTCTTT.

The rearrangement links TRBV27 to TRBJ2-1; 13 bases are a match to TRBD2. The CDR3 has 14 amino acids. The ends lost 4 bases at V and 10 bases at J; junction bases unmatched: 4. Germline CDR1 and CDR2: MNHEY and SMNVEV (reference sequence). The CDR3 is CASSSGLAGVEQFF. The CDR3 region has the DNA TGTGCCAGCAGTTCCGGACTAGCGGGGGTCGAGCAGTTCTTC.

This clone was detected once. CDR3 nucleotides: TGCAGCGTTGAAAAGCTGGGGGAGGAGGAAAAACTGTTTTTT. Protein product: CSVEKLGEEEKLFF. The chain joins TRBV29-1 to TRBJ1-4, with D maybe TRBD1 (5 bases). The CDR3 extends over 14 amino acids. Germline V gene sequence: CDR1 SQVTM, CDR2 ANQGSEA. The V gene lost 2 bases and the J gene lost 8 bases, with 15 bases spanning the gap.

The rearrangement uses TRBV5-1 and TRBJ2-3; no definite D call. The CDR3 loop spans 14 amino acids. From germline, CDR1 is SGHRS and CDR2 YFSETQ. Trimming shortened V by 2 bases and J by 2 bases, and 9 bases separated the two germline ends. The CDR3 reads CASSFGGNTDTQYF. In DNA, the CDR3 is TGCGCCAGCAGCTTTGGCGGCAACACAGATACGCAGTATTTT.

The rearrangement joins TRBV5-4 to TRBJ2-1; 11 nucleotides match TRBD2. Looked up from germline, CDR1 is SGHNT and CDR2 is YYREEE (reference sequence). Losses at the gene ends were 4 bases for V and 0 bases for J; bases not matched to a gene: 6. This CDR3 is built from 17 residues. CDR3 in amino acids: CASSSPSGGSSYNEQFF. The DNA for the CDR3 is TGTGCCAGCAGCAGCCCTAGCGGGGGGAGCTCCTACAATGAGCAGTTCTTC.

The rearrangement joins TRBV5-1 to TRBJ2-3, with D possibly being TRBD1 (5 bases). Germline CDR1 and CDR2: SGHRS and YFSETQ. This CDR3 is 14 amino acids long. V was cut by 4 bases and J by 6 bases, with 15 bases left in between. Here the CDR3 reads CASSPNPGSDTQYF. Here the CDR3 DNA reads TGCGCCAGCAGCCCGAACCCAGGGTCGGATACGCAGTATTTT.